This T cell receptor (delta chain) stems from a study of human gamma delta and Vdelta1 T cells. On this clone: A much larger clone differs by one base, so this may be a read error. Different DNA sequences within this sample yield the same CDR3.

Trimming took off 1 base at V and 1 base at J, with 19 bases between the two ends. The CDR3 has 18 residues. Germline-derived CDR1 and CDR2 are TSWWSYY and QGS. TCRdb reanalysed the PCR reads via CATT. This sample has about 6,100 delta-chain clones, with roughly a tenth found just once. This sequence was found in a human donor in good health. Input material: naive CD27+ Vdelta1 gamma-delta T cells from blood. J is TRDJ1 and V is TRDV1; D is ambiguous. DNA for the CDR3: TGTGCTCTTGGGGAACAGGGCGGACACGCTAGATCCACCGATAAACTCATCTTT. The encoded protein is CALGEQGGHARSTDKLIF.